These 19 T cell receptor beta chains were all obtained from the same sample, sequenced in a study of blood T cell repertoires in COVID-19. The protocol was immunoSEQ multiplex PCR, while the TCRdb copy is restricted to in-frame clones and leaves out a portion. The sample contains 150,000 or so clones, over 60% of which appear only once. Sequenced material: peripheral blood. The receptor source for this set is a woman in her 70s with acute or convalescent COVID-19.

This CDR3 reads CATARDRYEQYF. Here the CDR3 DNA reads TGTGCTACCGCCCGGGACAGATACGAGCAGTACTTC. The chain couples TRBV13 to TRBJ2-7; 7 bases align to TRBD1. Germline CDR1 and CDR2: PRHDT and FYEKMQ (reference sequence). This CDR3 has 12 amino acids.

The rearrangement joins TRBV20-1 to TRBJ2-2; 12 bases line up with TRBD1. In germline, CDR1 is DFQATT, CDR2 SNEGSKA (reference sequence). The CDR3 has 16 amino acids. V lost 3 bases to trimming and J lost 7 bases; unmatched junction nucleotides: 9. CDR3 sequence (DNA): TGCAGTGCTAGTCCCCGGGACAGGGGGCTGAGCGGGGAGCTGTTTTTT. Translating it yields CSASPRDRGLSGELFF.

This clone was detected a few times. This rearrangement joins TRBV6-6 to TRBJ1-2; D gene ambiguous. Between the trimmed V and J ends, which lost 4 bases and 5 bases, there was a span of 11 bases. Germline-derived CDR1 and CDR2 are MNHNY and SVGAGI (reference sequence). This CDR3 has 13 residues. The CDR3 loop reads CASSSTETYGYTF. CDR3 sequence (DNA): TGTGCCAGCAGTTCGACGGAGACTTATGGCTACACCTTC.

V and J are TRBV5-4 and TRBJ1-2; a possible D gene is TRBD1 (5 bases). This CDR3 region has 15 residues. V gave up 5 bases and J gave up 4 bases, with 18 bases separating them. Germline CDR1 SGHNT, CDR2 YYREEE (reference sequence). This CDR3 is CASRPGGTGFYGYTF. CDR3 sequence (DNA): TGTGCCAGCAGACCCGGCGGGACCGGCTTCTATGGCTACACCTTC.

The chain has TRBV5-6 and TRBJ2-2; maybe TRBD2 (5 bases). The CDR3 runs to 14 residues. Trimming pared 4 bases from V and 3 bases from J, leaving 10 bases between. Per germline, CDR1 SGHDT and CDR2 YYEEEE. This CDR3 is CASSPSGYTGELFF. CDR3 in DNA: TGTGCCAGCAGCCCCTCGGGGTACACCGGGGAGCTGTTTTTT.

The chain combines TRBV9 with TRBJ1-3; 8 positions match TRBD1. Germline-derived CDR1 and CDR2 are SGDLS and YYNGEE. V shed 4 bases and J 1 base; nucleotides not matched to a gene: 7. The CDR3 has 16 amino acids. CDR3 coding DNA: TGTGCCAGCAGCTTAACAACAGGGGGGTCTGGAAACACCATATATTTT. This sequence encodes CASSLTTGGSGNTIYF.

This sequence joins TRBV6-5 and TRBJ1-1; a possible D gene is TRBD1 (6 bases). CDR1 and CDR2 (germline): MNHEY, SVGAGI. Trimming took off 6 bases at V and 1 base at J, with 12 bases between the two ends. The CDR3 is 14 amino acids. The CDR3 DNA sequence: TGTGCCAGCAGGAAAAGGGGGGGGAACACTGAAGCTTTCTTT. Amino acids: CASRKRGGNTEAFF.

This clone was seen a few times. The rearrangement links TRBV5-1 to TRBJ2-3; 9 nucleotides align to TRBD2. The CDR3 runs 15 residues. From germline, CDR1 is SGHRS and CDR2 YFSETQ. J was trimmed by 6 bases and V by 7 bases; bases with no gene match: 12. CDR3 bases: TGCGCCAGCGCTCAGGGGCTAGCGGGAACCGATACGCAGTATTTT. Protein sequence: CASAQGLAGTDTQYF. The full variable domain, its missing parts supplied by reference TRBV5-1 and TRBJ2-3, is KAGVTQTPRYLIKTRGQQVTLSCSPISGHRSVSWYQQTPGQGLQFLFEYFSETQRNKGNFPGRFSGRQFSNSRSEMNVSTLELGDSALYLCASAQGLAGTDTQYFGPGTRLTVL.

CDR3 amino acids: CASRIKREHVYEQYF. CDR3 bases: TGTGCCAGCAGGATTAAGCGGGAGCACGTTTACGAGCAGTACTTC. J is TRBJ2-7 and V is TRBV5-5; the match to TRBD2 covers 8 bases. With V trimmed by 5 bases and J by 4 bases, 11 bases remained unmatched. Germline CDR1 reads SGHKS; CDR2 reads YYEKEE (reference sequence). This CDR3 is built from 15 residues.

This clone was detected once. The chain carries TRBV3-1 (or the pseudogene TRBV3-2) and TRBJ1-2; perhaps TRBD1 as D (5 bases). Germline V gene lookup returns CDR1 LGHDT and CDR2 YNNKEL (reference sequence). V was clipped by 3 bases and J by 4 bases, with 12 bases between them. The CDR3 spans 14 residues. The CDR3, as DNA: TGTGCCAGCAGCCAGGCAGGGTTGGTCTATGGCTACACCTTC. Its translation is CASSQAGLVYGYTF.

The sample holds a few counts of this clone. The chain uses TRBV28 and TRBJ1-6; TRBD1 matches at 9 bases. Germline assignment: CDR1 MDHEN and CDR2 SYDVKM. V shed 2 bases, J shed 9 bases, and the junction held 2 bases outside the gene matches. The CDR3 has 14 amino acids. This chain's CDR3 is CASSLATGGSPLHF. DNA of the CDR3: TGTGCCAGCAGTTTAGCGACAGGGGGTTCACCCCTCCACTTT.

This chain links TRBV2 with TRBJ2-2, with TRBD2 matching 9 bases. Trimming at V came to 6 bases and at J to 1 base, leaving 12 bases not matched to a gene. The V gene's germline CDR1 is SNHLY and CDR2 FYNNEI. This CDR3 is built from 18 residues. CDR3 sequence (DNA): TGTGCCAGCAGAAAATATCGCGGGGGGGCCCAGAACACCGGGGAGCTGTTTTTT. Protein product: CASRKYRGGAQNTGELFF. Drawing the rest from reference TRBV2 and TRBJ2-2, the complete variable domain is EPEVTQTPSHQVTQMGQEVILRCVPISNHLYFYWYRQILGQKVEFLVSFYNNEISEKSEIFDDQFSVERPDGSNFTLKIRSTKLEDSAMYFCASRKYRGGAQNTGELFFGEGSRLTVL.

V gene TRBV9 combines with J gene TRBJ2-5; the match to TRBD1 covers 10 bases. Germline loops: CDR1 SGDLS, CDR2 YYNGEE. The junction had 10 bases not matched to a gene; V was cut back by 3 bases and J by 2 bases. This CDR3 spans 17 amino acids. The CDR3 sequence is CASSARTGGNLQETQYF. Written as DNA, the CDR3 is TGTGCCAGCAGCGCTAGGACAGGGGGGAATTTACAAGAGACCCAGTACTTC.

This clone was counted a single time. The chain joins TRBV5-1 to TRBJ1-2; D remains unclear. CDR1 and CDR2 (germline): SGHRS, YFSETQ. This CDR3 has 15 amino acids. Trimming left V 3 bases short and J 5 bases short, with 17 bases between. The CDR3 sequence: CASSSLEPVGYGYTF. The CDR3 DNA follows: TGCGCCAGCAGCTCTTTGGAGCCGGTTGGTTATGGCTACACCTTC.

J is TRBJ1-1 and V is TRBV6-2 or TRBV6-3; maybe TRBD1 (5 bases). The length of the CDR3 is 14 residues. Germline assignment: CDR1 MNHEY and CDR2 SVGEGT. Trimming cost V 4 bases and J 1 base, with 10 bases left between them. The chain's CDR3 is CASSWQGSNTEAFF. The CDR3 coding sequence is TGTGCCAGCAGTTGGCAGGGATCGAACACTGAAGCTTTCTTT.

The gene calls are TRBV29-1 and TRBJ2-1; the match to TRBD2 covers 7 bases. CDR3 length equals 11 residues. Trimming at V came to 6 bases and at J to 15 bases, leaving 11 bases not matched to a gene. CDR1 is SQVTM, CDR2 ANQGSEA, per germline. CDR3 coding DNA: TGCAGCGTCCCCAAGGGAGGGAGCCCGTTCTTC. This gives the protein CSVPKGGSPFF.

This chain joins TRBV30 and TRBJ1-5; 9 nucleotides agree with TRBD1. The CDR3 has 15 amino acids. CDR1 and CDR2 (germline): GTSNPN, SVGIG (reference sequence). Trimming removed 0 bases from V and 4 bases from J; junction bases left unmatched: 4. As DNA, the CDR3 is TGTGCCTGGAGTGTAAGCGGGACAGGGAATCAGCCCCAGCATTTT. It specifies CAWSVSGTGNQPQHF.

V and J are TRBV25-1 and TRBJ2-7; no firm D call. Per the germline V gene, CDR1 is MGHDK and CDR2 is SYGVNS. V shed 4 bases and J shed 4 bases, with 5 bases lying between them. The CDR3 has 11 amino acids. CDR3 protein: CASSGYYEQYF. Here the CDR3 DNA reads TGTGCCAGCAGTGGCTATTACGAGCAGTACTTC.

The chain combines TRBV6-5 with TRBJ1-4, with a tentative D call TRBD1 (5 bases). Germline values: CDR1 MNHEY, CDR2 SVGAGI. The CDR3 is 15 amino acids. Trimming stripped 0 bases from V and 10 bases from J, with 15 bases between. The CDR3 DNA sequence: TGTGCCAGCAGTTACTCGCTTCGGGGGGAGGGAAAACTGTTTTTT. It codes for CASSYSLRGEGKLFF.